This T cell receptor beta chain was recovered during a study of blood T cell repertoires in COVID-19. This clone was seen only once. Here immunoSEQ multiplex PCR was the method, and the copy in TCRdb shows in-frame clones only, minus some. The table records 200,000 to 250,000 clones, 87% of them present only once. The TCR originated in a woman aged 18-29 years who had recovered from COVID-19. Sequences were obtained from peripheral blood.

CDR3 DNA sequence: TGTGCCAGCAGCCGGCGGGCTAGCGGGACGGGGGATGAGCAGTTCTTC. This translates into CASSRRASGTGDEQFF. The V gene is TRBV11-3, the J gene TRBJ2-1; 9 nucleotides align to TRBD2. CDR1 and CDR2 (germline): SGHNT, YENEEA. With 5 bases clipped from V and 8 bases from J, the junction kept 13 bases outside the gene matches. The CDR3 extends over 16 amino acids.